A selection of T cell receptor beta chains follows, all from one sample in a study of cytomegalovirus exposure and HLA in healthy donors. The assay was immunoSEQ multiplex PCR, and TCRdb's table has in-frame clones only and misses some. The data contain 120,000 or so clones, around 82% of them singletons. Sequencing used PBMCs. These TCRs come from a middle-aged woman in good health and CMV-seropositive. Each CDR3 is given without its conserved first and last residue.

TRBV6-1 | ASSAGFTSTDTQY
TRBV5-6 | ASSFGGNEGEQY
TRBV11-2 | ASSSQETQY
TRBV25-1 | ASSEDRGYEQY
TRBV7-9 | ASSSRPLVSGVQETQY
TRBV5-1 | ASSPSENTGELF
TRBV11-2 | ASSGGTRNEQF
TRBV27 | ASSSPRLAGGRTQY
TRBV28 | ASSLLAGGYYNEQF
TRBV7-6 | ASSPGDTSTDTQY
TRBV2 | ASGGSDGNEKLF
TRBV29-1 | SARGIGSGTEAF
TRBV20-1 | SASAEDTQY
TRBV5-6 | AGSQSPGVSYNEQF
TRBV28 | ASSSGYEQY
TRBV30 | AWSSDTNQPQH
TRBV9 | ASSELGQGAGYTDTQY
TRBV7-9 | ASSLEGQEGNTTEAF
TRBV5-1 | ASTQLGGSSYEQY
TRBV30 | AWIPPGTGVKEQY
TRBV5-1 | ASSLGQGWTSVYEQY
TRBV7-9 | ASSLGTGDF
TRBV9 | ASSVGLAASSYNEQF
TRBV5-1 | ASSLELSGSGNEQF
TRBV7-9 | ASSFGLPWSSSYEQY
TRBV30 | AWSRGLSYEQY
TRBV28 | ASRGAAPNYGYT
TRBV5-6 | ASSPPGQGVKNIQY
TRBV9 | ASSGQWRGLYGYT
TRBV6-5 | ASSPDTGSYGYT
TRBV7-8 | ASSLRRSGGSDTQY
TRBV6-1 | ATGVWWRYEQY
TRBV7-9 | ASSLATGSGQPQH
TRBV10-2 | ASRSGDSNYEQY
TRBV10-3 | ATGSAGGLKETQY
TRBV28 | ASREAGAGANQPQH
TRBV28 | ASSLWSSGVSTDTQY
TRBV2 | ASRGNRGQETQY
TRBV27 | ASSSHGTSGRVETQY
TRBV30 | AWSVQILPGTEAF
TRBV4-1 | ASSQGGGRGLYEQY
TRBV28 | ASSLRGWAGANVLT
TRBV5-4 | ASSSSLRDTQY
TRBV27 | ASSLISGEQY
TRBV27 | ASSPRYEQY
TRBV7-9 | ASGGGGGGGEQY
TRBV5-6 | ASSLAGDETQY
TRBV5-6 | ASSLAGGPDEQF